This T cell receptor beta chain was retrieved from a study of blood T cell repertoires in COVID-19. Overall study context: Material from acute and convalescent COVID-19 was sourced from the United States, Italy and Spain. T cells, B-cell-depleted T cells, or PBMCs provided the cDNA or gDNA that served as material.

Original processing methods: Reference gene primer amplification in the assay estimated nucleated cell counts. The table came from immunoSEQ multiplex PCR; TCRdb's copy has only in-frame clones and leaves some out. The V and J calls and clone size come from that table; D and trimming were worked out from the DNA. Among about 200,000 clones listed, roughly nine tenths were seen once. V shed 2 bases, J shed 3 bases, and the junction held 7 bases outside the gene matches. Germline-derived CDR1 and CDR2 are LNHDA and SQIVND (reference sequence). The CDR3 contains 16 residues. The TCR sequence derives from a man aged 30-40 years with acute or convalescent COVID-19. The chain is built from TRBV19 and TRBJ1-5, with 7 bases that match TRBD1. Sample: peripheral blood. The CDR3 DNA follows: TGTGCCAGTAGTATAATGAAGGGGGCAGACAATCAGCCCCAGCATTTT. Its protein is CASSIMKGADNQPQHF.